This is a list of T cell receptor beta chains from one sample in a study of graft-versus-host responses after intestinal transplantation. No cognate antigen is known for these TCRs. TCRdb keeps only in-frame clones here, not all; method: immunoSEQ multiplex PCR. The table includes about 93,000 clones, roughly 80% detected once. The sequences come from unstimulated CD4+ T cells sorted from spleen or lymph node cells, collected before intestinal transplant. All receptors come from a human donor who received an intestinal transplant. CDR3s include the opening cysteine and the closing phenylalanine or tryptophan. The D gene is left open where the match is weak. Expanded clones get a size class; other rows say once, few or many, or leave the size out.

J gene	clone size	D gene	V gene	CDR3 DNA	CDR3 protein
TRBJ2-1	.	TRBD2	TRBV7-9	TGTGCCAGCAGCTTAGCGCTAGCGGGAGTCGGTGAGCAGTTCTTC	CASSLALAGVGEQFF
TRBJ2-7	once	.	TRBV6-5	TGTGCCAGCAGTTACTCCTCGGGACACCGACTGGAGCAGTACTTC	CASSYSSGHRLEQYF
TRBJ1-6	few	.	TRBV5-4	TGTGCCAGCAGCCCCGGACAGTTCTCCTATAATTCACCCCTCCACTTT	CASSPGQFSYNSPLHF
TRBJ1-2	.	.	TRBV29-1	TGCAGCGTTGACCCAGGGGCGCCGAACTATGGCTACACCTTC	CSVDPGAPNYGYTF
TRBJ2-2	.	.	TRBV19	TGTGCCAGCCATTGGCCGAACACCGGGGAGCTGTTTTTT	CASHWPNTGELFF
TRBJ2-7	once	TRBD1	TRBV6-6	TGTGCCAGCAAAACTTCGGGACAGGCCCCCTACGAGCAGTACTTC	CASKTSGQAPYEQYF
TRBJ2-4	.	TRBD2	TRBV5-1	TGCGCCAGCAGCTTGGGTGGGAGCGGGAGGGTCGGAAACATTCAGTACTTC	CASSLGGSGRVGNIQYF
TRBJ2-7	.	TRBD2	TRBV10-3	TGTGCCAGTAGACTGGGACTAGCGGAGGGCTACGAGCAGTACTTC	CASRLGLAEGYEQYF
TRBJ2-1	.	TRBD2	TRBV6-1	TGTGCCAGCAGTGAGCGGGGGAGCTCCTACAATGAGCAGTTCTTC	CASSERGSSYNEQFF
TRBJ2-2	.	.	TRBV5-1	TGCGCCAGCAGCTTAGACAGCTTTACCGGGGAGCTGTTTTTT	CASSLDSFTGELFF
TRBJ2-5	.	.	TRBV27	TGTGCCAGCAGTTTATCCGGAGAGACCCAGTACTTC	CASSLSGETQYF
TRBJ1-5	.	TRBD1	TRBV6-1	TGTGCCAGCAGTGTCCGACAGGGAGAACAGCCCCAGCATTTT	CASSVRQGEQPQHF
TRBJ1-5	once	.	TRBV2	TGTGCCAGCAACTTACAGGGTTTAGAACAGCCCCAGCATTTT	CASNLQGLEQPQHF
TRBJ2-1	.	TRBD2	TRBV5-4	TGTGCCAGCAGCTTGGGCGGGAGGGGAAATGAGCAGTTCTTC	CASSLGGRGNEQFF
TRBJ1-2	.	.	TRBV5-1	TGCGCCAGCAGCCCCGACAGACCTAACTATGGCTACACCTTC	CASSPDRPNYGYTF
TRBJ2-3	once	.	TRBV27	TGTGCCAGCAGTTTTCGCCCAGGGGGGGATACGCAGTATTTT	CASSFRPGGDTQYF
TRBJ1-1	.	.	TRBV5-1	TGCGCCAGCAGCTTCACCACAGGGAGAACTGAAGCTTTCTTT	CASSFTTGRTEAFF
TRBJ2-1	.	TRBD1	TRBV5-1	TGCGCCAGCAGCCTCGGACAGGGCGATCGTGCGGCTGAGCAGTTCTTC	CASSLGQGDRAAEQFF
TRBJ2-5	.	TRBD2	TRBV2	TGTGCCAGCAGAGACGATTTAGCGGGGACCGGGGCCCAGTACTTC	CASRDDLAGTGAQYF
TRBJ2-1	once	TRBD1	TRBV7-8	TGTGCCAGCAAAGGGACAGGGCGGGATGAGCAGTTCTTC	CASKGTGRDEQFF
TRBJ2-1	.	.	TRBV2	TGTGCCAGCAGTGGAGGTCAGATTTCCTACAATGAGCAGTTCTTC	CASSGGQISYNEQFF
TRBJ2-5	.	TRBD1	TRBV2	TGTGCCAGCACCCTCTCGACAGGGGGGCGTCAAGAGACCCAGTACTTC	CASTLSTGGRQETQYF
TRBJ2-6	few	TRBD1	TRBV5-1	TGCGCCAGCAGCTCAAGGGACAGGGCTAGCTCTGGGGCCAACGTCCTGACTTTC	CASSSRDRASSGANVLTF
TRBJ2-7	.	TRBD2	TRBV11-2	TGTGCCAGCATCGAAGCGACTAGCGGAGCCTACGAGCAGTACTTC	CASIEATSGAYEQYF
TRBJ2-7	.	.	TRBV6-5	TGTGCCAGCAGTATCTCCGGGGGCTACGAGCAGTACTTC	CASSISGGYEQYF
TRBJ2-7	once	TRBD1	TRBV2	TGTGCCAGCAGTCGACCGGGACAGGGGGTTCTCGAGCAGTACTTC	CASSRPGQGVLEQYF
TRBJ2-2	few	.	TRBV7-8	TGTGCCTGTACGGAGGGCGGGGAGCTGTTTTTT	CACTEGGELFF
TRBJ1-6	few	TRBD1	TRBV27	TGTGCCACGCGACCCAGACAGGGCTATAATTCACCCCTCCACTTT	CATRPRQGYNSPLHF
TRBJ2-2	.	TRBD2	TRBV27	TGTGCCAGCAGTTTATCGGGCGGGAGAGGCGCCGGGGAGCTGTTTTTT	CASSLSGGRGAGELFF
TRBJ1-1	few	.	TRBV5-1	TGCGCCAGCAGCTCTGAGAGCGTTGCTTTCTTT	CASSSESVAFF